This TCR beta chain emerged from a study of shared clonotypes between healthy human individuals. General study results and limits: Sharing of clonotypes among donors was expected to vary with sequencing depth.

The repertoire was sequenced with immunoSEQ multiplex PCR; TCRdb's copy has only in-frame clones and lacks some. Of roughly 720,000 clones listed, 90% are singletons. With respect to this clone: Antigen unknown. A junction end diverges from the germline sequence, so it may reflect a read error.

The clonotype originates from a man between 18 and 35 years old in good health. Some clones in this sample may be carry-over from other donors' samples. Specimen: memory CD8+ T cells from PBMCs. Subset of the sample: CD45RO+ cells pooled with CCR7-negative TemRA cells.

Here the CDR3 reads CASSLGGTAANNYF. DNA for the CDR3: TGTGCCAGCAGTTTAGGGGGGACAGCCGCGAACAACTATTTC. The rearrangement links TRBV28 to TRBJ1-2; 7 positions agree with TRBD1. The CDR3 loop spans 14 amino acids. CDR1 is MDHEN, CDR2 SYDVKM, per germline.